This TCR beta chain originates from a study of regulatory T cells in long-lasting Graves disease. General study points: Few sampled subjects may have lowered accuracy.

The authors built TCR beta libraries using iRepertoire HTBI primers and Arm-PCR of CDR3 regions. In the original analysis: Across the samples, identification revealed around 65 TRBV and more than twelve TRBJ segments. TCRdb re-analysed the multiplex PCR reads in MiXCR, keeping a single row per CDR3 protein. TCRdb, not the original authors, processed these V and J calls. The sample yields 360,000 or so distinct CDR3 sequences, roughly 20% seen once. Comment on this clonotype: Its antigen is currently unknown.

Deletions cut 1 base from V and 0 bases from J, with 10 bases between. Looked up from germline, CDR1 is SGHRS and CDR2 is YFSETQ. The CDR3 contains 15 residues. Time point defined: persistent/refractory GD, antithyroid drugs over 5 years with positive TRAb. Construction of the TCR library relied on RNA isolated from PBMCs. This TCR was recovered from a woman aged 40 to 49 with Graves disease. The sequencing here drew on peripheral blood mononuclear cells (PBMCs), taken when the disease was refractory, from a patient treated with antithyroid drugs. The V gene is TRBV5-1, the J gene TRBJ1-1; the D is unclear. CDR3 nucleotide sequence: TGCGCCAGCAGCTTGAACGCACAGATGAACACTGAAGCTTTCTTT. This sequence encodes CASSLNAQMNTEAFF.